The 18 T cell receptor beta chains reported below all come from one sample, sequenced in a study of long-term antiretroviral therapy in people with HIV. Run at survey level, the immunoSEQ assay was version v3.0. Sequenced by immunoSEQ multiplex PCR; TCRdb stores in-frame clones only, minus some. The sample shows about 11,000 clones, roughly 85% of them seen only once. This material consisted of unsorted PBMCs, taken 1.2 years after starting antiretroviral therapy. The receptors shown here come from a man aged 40-49 years with HIV.

This sequence joins TRBV5-1 and TRBJ2-3; no firm D call. The CDR3 is made up of 16 amino acids. The ends were cut back, 0 bases at V and 2 bases at J, with 13 bases in the middle. Germline V gives CDR1 SGHRS, CDR2 YFSETQ. The CDR3 region is CASSLVSPPVTDTQYF. The CDR3 DNA reads as TGCGCCAGCAGCTTGGTTAGCCCGCCAGTCACAGATACGCAGTATTTT. Complete variable domain (other parts from reference TRBV5-1 and TRBJ2-3): KAGVTQTPRYLIKTRGQQVTLSCSPISGHRSVSWYQQTPGQGLQFLFEYFSETQRNKGNFPGRFSGRQFSNSRSEMNVSTLELGDSALYLCASSLVSPPVTDTQYFGPGTRLTVL.

The chain links TRBV25-1 to TRBJ2-1; tentative D call: TRBD2 (7 bases). The V end was cut by 4 bases, the J end by 8 bases, with 21 bases between. The CDR3 consists of 16 residues. CDR1 is MGHDK, CDR2 SYGVNS, per germline. As DNA, the CDR3 is TGTGCCAGCAGTGTCGTCCGGGGGGCAGGCTCGGATGAGCAGTTCTTC. This sequence encodes CASSVVRGAGSDEQFF. Full variable domain (rest looked up from reference TRBV25-1 and TRBJ2-1): EADIYQTPRYLVIGTGKKITLECSQTMGHDKMYWYQQDPGMELHLIHYSYGVNSTEKGDLSSESTVSRIRTEHFPLTLESARPSHTSQYLCASSVVRGAGSDEQFFGPGTRLTVL.

This clone was recorded once. J is TRBJ1-1 and V is TRBV7-9, with no clear D. The CDR3 contains 14 residues. Trimming cost V 2 bases and J 5 bases, with 12 bases left between them. Looked up from germline, CDR1 is SEHNR and CDR2 is FQNEAQ (reference sequence). CDR3 in amino acids: CASSLIGRETEAFF. In DNA form, the CDR3 reads TGTGCCAGCAGCTTAATAGGGCGTGAGACTGAAGCTTTCTTT.

The rearrangement links TRBV4-1 to TRBJ2-6; D gene unclear. Germline V lookup: CDR1 MGHRA, CDR2 YSYEKL. The CDR3 has 16 residues. V was pared by 0 bases and J by 0 bases, with 6 bases between. The CDR3 protein is CASSQDPASGANVLTF. The CDR3 DNA reads as TGCGCCAGCAGCCAAGATCCGGCCTCTGGGGCCAACGTCCTGACTTTC.

The chain uses TRBV30 and TRBJ1-5; TRBD1 aligns across 7 bases. This CDR3 is 13 amino acids long. From germline, CDR1 is GTSNPN and CDR2 SVGIG (reference sequence). The junction had 6 bases not matched to a gene; V was cut back by 5 bases and J by 5 bases. CDR3 residues: CAWSQGGDQPQHF. The CDR3 nucleotides read TGTGCCTGGTCGCAGGGGGGCGATCAGCCCCAGCATTTT.

The V call is TRBV4-3, the J call TRBJ2-6; perhaps TRBD1 as D (6 bases). Between the trimmed V and J ends, which lost 4 bases and 2 bases, there was a span of 9 bases. The CDR3 has 15 residues. In germline, CDR1 is LGHNA, CDR2 YSLEER. The CDR3 DNA is TGCGCCAGCAGCCCTGGGGGCGCTGGGGCCAACGTCCTGACTTTC. It specifies CASSPGGAGANVLTF.

In its sample, this clone was seen a few times. An end of the junction differs from the germline gene, which may be a read error. The chain has TRBV27 and TRBJ1-6, with TRBD1 as a possible D gene (6 bases). This CDR3 has 16 residues. Germline CDR1 reads MNHEY; CDR2 reads SMNVEV (reference sequence). CDR3 in DNA: TGTGCCAGCAGTTTATCGGGGGCCTCCTTTAATTCACCCCTCCACTTT. It specifies CASSLSGASFNSPLHF.

This sequence joins TRBV2 and TRBJ1-1; 9 nucleotides agree with TRBD1. CDR3 size: 15 residues. V lost 2 bases, J lost 4 bases, and 5 bases stayed unmatched. Germline lookup yields CDR1 SNHLY and CDR2 FYNNEI. The CDR3 DNA reads as TGTGCCAGCAGTGAAAGGGACAGGGTAGGCACTGAAGCTTTCTTT. This encodes CASSERDRVGTEAFF.

The genes are TRBV19 and TRBJ1-2, with TRBD1 as a possible D gene (5 bases). Germline V gene data show CDR1 as LNHDA and CDR2 as SQIVND (reference sequence). The CDR3 length is 14 residues. V shed 7 bases and J shed 3 bases, with 15 bases lying between them. In nucleotides, the CDR3 is TGTGCCAGTACCCCGTCAGGGAACTACTATGGCTACACCTTC. Its protein product is CASTPSGNYYGYTF. The variable domain in full, completed from reference TRBV19 and TRBJ1-2, reads DGGITQSPKYLFRKEGQNVTLSCEQNLNHDAMYWYRQDPGQGLRLIYYSQIVNDFQKGDIAEGYSVSREKKESFPLTVTSAQKNPTAFYLCASTPSGNYYGYTFGSGTRLTVV.

This rearrangement joins TRBV5-1 to TRBJ2-1; 12 nucleotides align to TRBD2. CDR1 and CDR2 from the germline V gene are SGHRS and YFSETQ. The trim removed 0 bases at V and 3 bases at J, leaving 13 bases unmatched. The CDR3 sequence is 20 residues long. The CDR3 coding sequence is TGCGCCAGCAGCTTGGTAGTTACGTCTAGCGGGGGGGATTACTACAATGAGCAGTTCTTC. Amino acid sequence: CASSLVVTSSGGDYYNEQFF.

This rearrangement joins TRBV9 to TRBJ2-7; the match to TRBD1 covers 11 bases. V gave up 5 bases and J gave up 6 bases; unmatched junction bases: 7. The CDR3 is 14 amino acids. Germline loops: CDR1 SGDLS, CDR2 YYNGEE. The CDR3 bases are TGTGCCAGCAGTGTGGACAGGGGGCGCGCCGAGCAGTACTTC. This translates into CASSVDRGRAEQYF.

The V gene is TRBV5-6, the J gene TRBJ2-7, with 8 bases identical to TRBD2. Per germline, CDR1 SGHDT and CDR2 YYEEEE. V was clipped by 3 bases and J by 3 bases; unmatched bases: 8. The CDR3 has 15 amino acids. The CDR3 sequence is CASSSPAGAFYEQYF. For the CDR3, the DNA is TGTGCCAGCAGCTCCCCAGCGGGGGCCTTCTACGAGCAGTACTTC.

This clone was detected only once. The chain uses TRBV5-6 and TRBJ1-5; 8 bases agree with TRBD1. There are 15 residues in the CDR3. Germline CDR1 and CDR2: SGHDT and YYEEEE. V lost 4 bases to trimming and J lost 2 bases; unmatched junction nucleotides: 5. The CDR3 nucleotides are TGTGCCAGCAGCGTCGCGGACAGGGGCAATCAGCCCCAGCATTTT. Translation gives CASSVADRGNQPQHF.

V is TRBV5-1 and J is TRBJ2-3; D gene ambiguous. The V and J ends lost 1 base and 3 bases respectively, with 18 bases between them. The CDR3 is made up of 17 amino acids. Germline CDR1 and CDR2: SGHRS and YFSETQ. This CDR3 is CASSLILRLKQTDTQYF. The CDR3 DNA reads as TGCGCCAGCAGCTTGATCCTTAGGTTGAAACAAACAGATACGCAGTATTTT. Filled out from reference TRBV5-1 and TRBJ2-3, the complete variable domain reads KAGVTQTPRYLIKTRGQQVTLSCSPISGHRSVSWYQQTPGQGLQFLFEYFSETQRNKGNFPGRFSGRQFSNSRSEMNVSTLELGDSALYLCASSLILRLKQTDTQYFGPGTRLTVL.

CDR3 nucleotides: TGCGCCAGCAGCCAGCGGGACAGTAGCACAGATACGCAGTATTTT. Its protein product is CASSQRDSSTDTQYF. The chain recombines TRBV4-1 with TRBJ2-3; D is possibly TRBD1 (7 bases). CDR1 is MGHRA and CDR2 is YSYEKL in the germline V gene. The CDR3 length is 15 residues. Trimming left V 3 bases short and J 0 bases short, with 10 bases between.

The chain combines TRBV11-2 with TRBJ1-2, with D uncertain. Trimming pared 1 base from V and 5 bases from J, leaving 11 bases between. The CDR3 covers 14 residues. Germline-derived CDR1 and CDR2 are SGHAT and FQNNGV. CDR3 residues: CASSLAGGGYGYTF. In DNA, the CDR3 is TGTGCCAGCAGCTTAGCCGGAGGAGGGTATGGCTACACCTTC. Looking up the rest from reference TRBV11-2 and TRBJ1-2 gives the full variable domain: EAGVAQSPRYKIIEKRQSVAFWCNPISGHATLYWYQQILGQGPKLLIQFQNNGVVDDSQLPKDRFSAERLKGVDSTLKIQPAKLEDSAVYLCASSLAGGGYGYTFGSGTRLTVV.

This sequence joins TRBV11-2 and TRBJ2-7, with D unresolved. CDR1 and CDR2 from the germline V gene are SGHAT and FQNNGV. The CDR3 has 14 residues. The V end was cut by 0 bases, the J end by 0 bases, with 6 bases between. This CDR3 is CASSLDLSSYEQYF. The CDR3 DNA follows: TGTGCCAGCAGCTTAGATTTGAGCTCCTACGAGCAGTACTTC.

This chain connects TRBV5-5 to TRBJ2-7; tentative D call: TRBD1 (5 bases). The CDR3 sequence is 13 residues long. In germline, CDR1 is SGHKS, CDR2 YYEKEE (reference sequence). Trimming cost V 4 bases and J 2 bases, with 10 bases left between them. DNA for the CDR3: TGTGCCAGCAGCCCCGACAGACCCTACGAGCAGTACTTC. Protein sequence: CASSPDRPYEQYF.